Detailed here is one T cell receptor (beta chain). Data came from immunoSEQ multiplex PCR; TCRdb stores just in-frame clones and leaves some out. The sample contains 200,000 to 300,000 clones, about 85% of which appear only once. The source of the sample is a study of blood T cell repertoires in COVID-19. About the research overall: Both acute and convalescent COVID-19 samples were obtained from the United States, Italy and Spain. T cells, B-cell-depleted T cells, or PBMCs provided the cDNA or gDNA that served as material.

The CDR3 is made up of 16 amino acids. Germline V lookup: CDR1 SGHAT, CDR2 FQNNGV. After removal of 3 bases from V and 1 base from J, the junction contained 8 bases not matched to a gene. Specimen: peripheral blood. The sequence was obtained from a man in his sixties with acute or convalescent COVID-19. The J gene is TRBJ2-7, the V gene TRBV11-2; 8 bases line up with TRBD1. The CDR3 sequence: CASSLGDRGRSYEQYF. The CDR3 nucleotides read TGTGCCAGCAGCTTGGGTGACAGGGGACGGTCCTACGAGCAGTACTTC.